This T cell receptor beta chain was identified during a study of cytomegalovirus exposure and HLA in healthy donors. General study points: First-cohort TCR clusters tended to co-occur in the approximately 120 validation repertoires, a later analysis found.

About this clone itself: As yet, its antigen is unknown.

V was clipped by 4 bases and J by 10 bases, with 19 bases between them. CDR1 is SQVTM and CDR2 is ANQGSEA in the germline V gene. This CDR3 is built from 13 residues. Clones were sequenced by immunoSEQ multiplex PCR, and TCRdb holds only the in-frame ones, with some missing. The sample contains 260,000 or so clones, more than 75% of which appear only once. This sequence was found in a woman aged 18-30 years in good health and CMV-seronegative. The rearrangement uses TRBV29-1 and TRBJ1-2, with unresolved D. Material for sequencing was PBMCs. The CDR3 sequence: CSVGGLAAADYTF. The CDR3 region has the DNA TGCAGCGTTGGTGGTCTAGCCGCCGCCGACTACACCTTC.